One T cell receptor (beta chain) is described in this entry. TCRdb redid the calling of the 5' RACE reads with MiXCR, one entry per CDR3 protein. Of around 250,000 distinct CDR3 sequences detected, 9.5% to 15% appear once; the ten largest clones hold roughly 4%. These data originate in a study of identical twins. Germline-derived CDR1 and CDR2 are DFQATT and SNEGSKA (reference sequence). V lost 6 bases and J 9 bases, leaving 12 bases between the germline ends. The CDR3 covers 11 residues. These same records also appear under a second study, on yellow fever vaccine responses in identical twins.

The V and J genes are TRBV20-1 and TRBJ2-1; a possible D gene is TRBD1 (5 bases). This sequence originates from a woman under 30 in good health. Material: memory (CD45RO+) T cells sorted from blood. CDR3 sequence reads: CSAEDILEQFF. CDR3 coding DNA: TGCAGTGCCGAGGACATCCTTGAGCAGTTCTTC.